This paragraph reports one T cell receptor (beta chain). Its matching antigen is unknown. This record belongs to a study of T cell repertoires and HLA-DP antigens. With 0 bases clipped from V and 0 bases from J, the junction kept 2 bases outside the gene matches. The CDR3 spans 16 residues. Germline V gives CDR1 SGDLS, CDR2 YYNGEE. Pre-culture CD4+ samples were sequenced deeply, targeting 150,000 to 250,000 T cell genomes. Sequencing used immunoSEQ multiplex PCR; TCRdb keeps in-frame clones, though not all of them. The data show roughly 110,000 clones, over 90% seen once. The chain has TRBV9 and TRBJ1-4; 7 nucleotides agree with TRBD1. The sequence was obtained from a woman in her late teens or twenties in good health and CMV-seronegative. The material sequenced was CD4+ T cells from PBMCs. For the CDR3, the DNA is TGTGCCAGCAGCGTAGAGGGGGCCGCAACTAATGAAAAACTGTTTTTT. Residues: CASSVEGAATNEKLFF.